The 8 T cell receptor beta chains in this list originate from one sample, sequenced in a study of neurological immune-mediated disorders. TCRdb fed the 5' RACE reads into MiXCR, producing one record per CDR3 protein. This table has 50,000 to 75,000 distinct CDR3 sequences, approximately 3.7% appearing once. The sequencing input was PBMCs. The receptors originated from a man in his fifties with multiple sclerosis.

This clonotype was recorded many times. This sequence joins TRBV5-1 and TRBJ2-7; 9 bases fit TRBD2. After removal of 4 bases from V and 1 base from J, the junction contained 6 bases not matched to a gene. The germline V gene has CDR1 SGHRS and CDR2 YFSETQ. CDR3 length: 15 amino acids. CDR3 protein: CASSTIAGESYEQYF. The CDR3 DNA reads TGCGCCAGCAGCACTATAGCGGGGGAATCCTACGAGCAGTACTTC.

This clonotype was counted at least ten times. This chain uses TRBV7-2 with TRBJ2-5; 9 nucleotides match TRBD2. The germline V gene encodes CDR1 SGHTA and CDR2 FQGNSA. The CDR3 contains 14 residues. V was clipped by 5 bases and J by 1 base; unmatched bases: 2. The CDR3 bases are TGTGCCAGCAGCCGCGGGGGGGCCCAAGAGACCCAGTACTTC. Translating it yields CASSRGGAQETQYF.

At least ten counts were recorded for this clonotype. This sequence joins TRBV29-1 and TRBJ1-4; D call uncertain. V lost 7 bases, J lost 8 bases, and 14 bases lay in between. The germline CDR1 and CDR2 sequences are SQVTM and ANQGSEA. This CDR3 is 12 amino acids long. This chain's CDR3 is CSARASAEKLFF. The CDR3 DNA is TGCAGCGCGAGGGCTTCGGCCGAAAAACTGTTTTTT.

This clonotype was detected many times. The genes are TRBV20-1 and TRBJ2-3; TRBD2 matches at 8 bases. V lost 3 bases, J lost 2 bases, and 10 bases stayed unmatched. The CDR3 is made up of 16 amino acids. From germline, CDR1 is DFQATT and CDR2 SNEGSKA (reference sequence). The CDR3 spells CSARGMLAGFTDTQYF. The DNA for the CDR3 is TGCAGTGCTAGGGGTATGCTAGCGGGCTTCACAGATACGCAGTATTTT.

About this clonotype itself: At one of its ends the junction is not consistent with the germline gene, which may arise from a read error. This chain uses TRBV7-7 with TRBJ1-5; possibly TRBD1 for D (6 bases). This CDR3 is 13 amino acids long. CDR1 is SSHAT, CDR2 FNYEAQ, per germline (reference sequence). Here the CDR3 reads CASSLDRDQPQNF. The CDR3 nucleotides are TGTGCCAGCAGCTTAGACAGGGATCAGCCCCAGAATTTT.

This clonotype was detected many times. The chain carries TRBV5-6 and TRBJ2-3; 8 bases line up with TRBD2. Trimming took 0 bases from V and 4 from J; bases not matched to a gene: 4. CDR1 SGHDT and CDR2 YYEEEE come from the germline V gene. The CDR3 is 15 residues long. CDR3 region: CASSLEKRESDTQYF. CDR3 in DNA: TGTGCCAGCAGCTTGGAAAAGCGGGAGTCAGATACGCAGTATTTT. Using reference TRBV5-6 and TRBJ2-3 for the parts outside the CDR3, the full variable domain is DAGVTQSPTHLIKTRGQQVTLRCSPKSGHDTVSWYQQALGQGPQFIFQYYEEEERQRGNFPDRFSGHQFPNYSSELNVNALLLGDSALYLCASSLEKRESDTQYFGPGTRLTVL.

The table lists this clonotype with many counts. This sequence joins TRBV7-2 and TRBJ2-5, with 7 bases identical to TRBD2. The CDR3 length is 14 residues. CDR1 is SGHTA, CDR2 FQGNSA, per germline. Trimming at V came to 4 bases and at J to 8 bases, leaving 10 bases not matched to a gene. In nucleotides, the CDR3 is TGTGCCAGCAGCTCCCCGACTAGCCCGGAAACCCAGTACTTC. It is translated as CASSSPTSPETQYF.

Many counts were recorded for this clonotype. The chain carries TRBV5-6 and TRBJ2-1; possible D gene TRBD1, 6 bases. CDR1 is SGHDT and CDR2 is YYEEEE in the germline V gene. The CDR3 contains 16 residues. Trimming stripped 4 bases from V and 3 bases from J, with 17 bases between. The CDR3 sequence: CASSLDTRDIYNEQFF. The CDR3 DNA follows: TGTGCCAGCAGCCTGGATACCCGGGACATCTACAATGAGCAGTTCTTC.